This is a list of T cell receptor beta chains from one sample in a study of blood T cell repertoires in COVID-19. Produced via immunoSEQ multiplex PCR; TCRdb's table is partial and in-frame only. The sample consists of about 180,000 clones, 88% of them appearing once. Sequencing was done on a sample of PBMCs or T cells enriched from blood (not recorded which). The receptors originated from a woman between 18 and 29 years old who had recovered from COVID-19. Both conserved end residues are part of each CDR3. D genes are given only for firm matches. Some rows have no size entry. The others give once, few or many, or a class for an expanded clone.

clone_size,v_call,j_call,d_call,cdr3_length,cdr3_nt,cdr3_aa
NA,TRBV7-9,TRBJ1-1,NA,14,TGTGCCAGCAGAACAGGGTTAGGCGACACTGAAGCTTTCTTT,CASRTGLGDTEAFF
NA,TRBV24-1,TRBJ1-2,NA,13,TGTGCCACCAGCACCTCAGGGGTGTATGGCTACACCTTC,CATSTSGVYGYTF
once,TRBV27,TRBJ2-7,NA,18,TGTGCCAGCAGTTTAGCCGCAATCAGGGGAAAAACCTTATACGAGCAGTACTTC,CASSLAAIRGKTLYEQYF
NA,TRBV5-8,TRBJ2-6,NA,18,TGTGCCAGCAGCTTTTGGCCAGGGGCAGACTCTGGGGCCAACGTCCTGACTTTC,CASSFWPGADSGANVLTF
NA,TRBV5-1,TRBJ1-4,TRBD1,15,TGCGCCAGCAGCGAATGGACAGGGGAGGGAGAAAAACTGTTTTTT,CASSEWTGEGEKLFF
NA,TRBV28,TRBJ1-2,NA,16,TGTGCCAGCAGTCCTCTAGGACAGCCAGCTAACTATGGCTACACCTTC,CASSPLGQPANYGYTF
NA,TRBV7-2,TRBJ1-5,NA,16,TGTGCCAGCAGCCAGACGCAGGTGGTTGGCAATCAGCCCCAGCATTTT,CASSQTQVVGNQPQHF
NA,TRBV27,TRBJ1-6,TRBD1,14,TGTGCCAGCAGTCCGTACAGGGGTCATTCACCCCTCCACTTT,CASSPYRGHSPLHF
NA,TRBV5-1,TRBJ1-5,NA,18,TGCGCCAGCAGCTATGGGCCAGGAGAGGGATATAGCAATCAGCCCCAGCATTTT,CASSYGPGEGYSNQPQHF
NA,TRBV6-2/TRBV6-3,TRBJ2-3,TRBD2,17,TGTGCCAGCAGTTACTTGGCTAGCGGGGGTCTCAGGGATACGCAGTATTTT,CASSYLASGGLRDTQYF
NA,TRBV27,TRBJ1-4,TRBD1,13,TGTGCCAGCAGTGTCCAGACAGGGGACAAACTGTTTTTT,CASSVQTGDKLFF
NA,TRBV7-6,TRBJ2-3,TRBD2,17,TGTGCCAGCAGCTCCGTACTAGCGGGAGAGACTTCAGATACGCAGTATTTT,CASSSVLAGETSDTQYF
NA,TRBV6-5,TRBJ1-2,TRBD1,14,TGTGCCAGCAGGCGGACAGGGGGCGAGACCGGCTACACCTTC,CASRRTGGETGYTF
once,TRBV20-1,TRBJ2-1,TRBD1,15,TGCAGTGCGAGTCTCGGGACAGACCCTTACAATGAGCAGTTCTTC,CSASLGTDPYNEQFF
NA,TRBV2,TRBJ2-7,NA,11,TGTGCCAGCAAGGGGGTTTACGAGCAGTACTTC,CASKGVYEQYF
NA,TRBV5-1,TRBJ1-2,TRBD1,15,TGCGCCAGCAGGAAAAACCGGGACAGTGACTATGGCTACACCTTC,CASRKNRDSDYGYTF
NA,TRBV27,TRBJ2-3,TRBD1,14,TGTGCCAGCAGTCGCAACAGGGGGTCGGATACGCAGTATTTT,CASSRNRGSDTQYF
NA,TRBV28,TRBJ1-4,TRBD1,15,TGTGCCAGCAGTCCTGCCGGGACAGGGAGTGAAAAACTGTTTTTT,CASSPAGTGSEKLFF
NA,TRBV10-1,TRBJ1-5,TRBD1,17,TGCGCCAGCCTCTGGACAGGGAAGGGAATGGTAGGGCAGCCCCAGCATTTT,CASLWTGKGMVGQPQHF
NA,TRBV20-1,TRBJ1-6,NA,11,TGCAGTGCTAGAGTCCTTTCCCCCCTCCACTTT,CSARVLSPLHF
NA,TRBV19,TRBJ1-4,TRBD1,16,TGTGCCAGTAGTTACCTACCGGGACAGTCTAATGAAAAACTGTTTTTT,CASSYLPGQSNEKLFF
few,TRBV9,TRBJ2-1,TRBD1,14,TGTGCCAGCAGCGCTGGGACAGCCTACAATGAGCAGTTCTTC,CASSAGTAYNEQFF
NA,TRBV2,TRBJ2-1,TRBD2,15,TGTGCCAGCAGGGGACTAGCGGGCCCGTACAATGAGCAGTTCTTC,CASRGLAGPYNEQFF
once,TRBV11-2,TRBJ2-3,TRBD1,15,TGTGCCAGCAGCGGACAGGGCCTTCGCACAGATACGCAGTATTTT,CASSGQGLRTDTQYF
NA,TRBV15,TRBJ2-3,NA,14,TGTGCCACCAGCAGAGGGGGAGATGCAGATACGCAGTATTTT,CATSRGGDADTQYF